This T cell receptor (beta chain) was observed in a study of OX40 agonist ivuxolimab in advanced cancers. TCRdb keeps only in-frame clones here, not all; method: immunoSEQ multiplex PCR. The sample has about 80,000 clones; approximately 92% are singletons. The germline V gene encodes CDR1 MNHNS and CDR2 SASEGT. The CDR3 spans 14 residues. The junction had 7 bases not matched to a gene; V was cut back by 5 bases and J by 6 bases. Worth noting for this clone: The antigen remains undetermined.

General study findings and limits: Low levels of normalized T-cell clonal expansion also appeared in some nonresponders.

The receptor was isolated from an adult with an advanced solid tumor such as melanoma, head and neck, liver or kidney cancer. This specimen consisted of CD4+ or CD8+ T cells sorted from blood, obtained in a trial of the OX40 agonist ivuxolimab. The chain is built from TRBV6-1 and TRBJ1-2; 9 bases fit TRBD1. The CDR3 protein is CASSTWDRVDGYTF. In DNA form, the CDR3 reads TGTGCCAGCAGTACATGGGACAGGGTGGATGGCTACACCTTC.